The 17 T cell receptor beta chains given below trace back to one sample, sequenced in a study of tumor-infiltrating lymphocytes in localized non-small cell lung cancer (dated by TCRdb to about 2021). The library was produced with the immunoSEQ multiplex PCR assay. The immuneACCESS repertoire file appears here via TCRdb, limited to in-frame rearrangements. These files lack a portion of the clones; in checked studies, under half of the deficit traces to unresolved V genes, and the cause of the others is not known. The sample table lists around 7,200 clones, 61% of them with a count of one. The leading ten clones occupy more than 9% of the sample. Sequenced material: lung tumor tissue. The receptors were sampled from a human donor with non-small cell lung cancer.

The chain employs TRBV10-1 and TRBJ1-1; TRBD1 matches 7 bases. Germline CDR1 is WNHNN and CDR2 is SYGVQD (reference sequence). The length of the CDR3 is 15 residues. V lost 4 bases, J lost 1 base, and 6 bases stayed unmatched. CDR3 coding DNA: TGCGCCAGCAGTGCTGGGGACAGCTGGAACACTGAAGCTTTCTTT. Amino acid sequence: CASSAGDSWNTEAFF.

V gene TRBV25-1 combines with J gene TRBJ1-6, with 7 bases identical to TRBD1. V lost 4 bases to trimming and J lost 5 bases; unmatched junction nucleotides: 2. Germline V gene sequence: CDR1 MGHDK, CDR2 SYGVNS. This CDR3 region has 14 residues. The CDR3 sequence is CASSATGNNSPLHF. The CDR3, as DNA: TGTGCCAGCAGTGCGACAGGGAATAATTCACCCCTCCACTTT.

The chain links TRBV28 to TRBJ2-7; D uncertain. Trimming pared 2 bases from V and 3 bases from J, leaving 8 bases between. The CDR3 is made up of 13 amino acids. Germline values: CDR1 MDHEN, CDR2 SYDVKM. The CDR3 protein is CASSLGFYYEQYF. CDR3 DNA sequence: TGTGCCAGCAGTTTAGGATTCTACTACGAGCAGTACTTC.

The chain recombines TRBV19 with TRBJ2-3, with 10 bases aligning to TRBD2. The germline CDR1 and CDR2 sequences are LNHDA and SQIVND (reference sequence). The CDR3 spans 14 residues. The junction had 5 bases not matched to a gene; V was cut back by 5 bases and J by 6 bases. CDR3 DNA: TGTGCCAGTAGTCCCAGGACTAGCGGTGATACGCAGTATTTT. Residues: CASSPRTSGDTQYF.

The chain is built from TRBV27 and TRBJ2-1; 9 positions agree with TRBD2. This CDR3 spans 18 amino acids. Germline trimming cut 5 bases from V and 4 bases from J; bases unmatched to any gene: 15. Germline CDR1 MNHEY, CDR2 SMNVEV (reference sequence). The CDR3 protein is CASSRSYVAGDPYNEQFF. The CDR3 region has the DNA TGTGCCAGCAGTCGCTCCTATGTAGCGGGAGACCCATACAATGAGCAGTTCTTC.

On this clone: This sequence is one base from a far larger clone and is likely a read error. This chain joins TRBV4-1 and TRBJ1-1; perhaps TRBD1 as D (5 bases). Trimming stripped 0 bases from V and 0 bases from J, with 14 bases between. CDR3 length: 17 amino acids. Per germline, CDR1 MGHRA and CDR2 YSYEKL. As DNA, the CDR3 is TGCGCCAGCAGCCAAGAAGGCGGGGGATCGATGAACACTGAAGCTTTCTTT. Translation: CASSQEGGGSMNTEAFF.

This clone was counted a single time. The rearrangement uses TRBV13 and TRBJ2-2, with 7 positions matching TRBD2. Germline assignment: CDR1 PRHDT and CDR2 FYEKMQ (reference sequence). The trim removed 1 base at V and 6 bases at J, leaving 11 bases unmatched. This CDR3 is built from 17 residues. CDR3 sequence: CASSLEREGGAPGELFF. CDR3 bases: TGTGCCAGCAGCTTAGAAAGGGAGGGCGGAGCTCCCGGGGAGCTGTTTTTT.

This clone has only a few counts. This chain connects TRBV9 to TRBJ2-1, with D possibly being TRBD2 (5 bases). CDR1 and CDR2 from the germline V gene are SGDLS and YYNGEE. V was pared by 0 bases and J by 4 bases, with 20 bases between. The CDR3 runs 18 residues. This CDR3 is CASSVGVAQQYPYNEQFF. The CDR3 DNA reads TGTGCCAGCAGCGTAGGCGTAGCGCAACAATATCCTTACAATGAGCAGTTCTTC.

This clone was counted a single time. The chain has TRBV30 and TRBJ1-3; D not certain. V was trimmed by 4 bases and J by 2 bases, leaving 12 bases between them. CDR1 and CDR2 (germline): GTSNPN, SVGIG (reference sequence). This CDR3 region has 14 residues. CDR3 sequence: CAWMGQQPGNTIYF. The CDR3 nucleotides are TGTGCCTGGATGGGCCAACAACCTGGAAACACCATATATTTT.

The chain is built from TRBV5-6 and TRBJ2-7; 9 bases align to TRBD1. The CDR3 runs to 14 residues. Germline CDR1 SGHDT, CDR2 YYEEEE. The V gene end was trimmed by 2 bases and the J gene end by 4 bases; junction bases not matched to a gene: 4. The CDR3 region is CASSFQQGAYEQYF. The CDR3 DNA reads as TGTGCCAGCAGCTTCCAACAGGGGGCATACGAGCAGTACTTC. The full variable domain, with the rest looked up from reference TRBV5-6 and TRBJ2-7, is DAGVTQSPTHLIKTRGQQVTLRCSPKSGHDTVSWYQQALGQGPQFIFQYYEEEERQRGNFPDRFSGHQFPNYSSELNVNALLLGDSALYLCASSFQQGAYEQYFGPGTRLTVT.

The genes are TRBV10-3 and TRBJ2-3, with 8 bases that match TRBD2. CDR3 length: 14 residues. V was pared by 6 bases and J by 1 base, with 3 bases of the junction left unmatched. Germline CDR1 and CDR2: ENHRY and SYGVKD. CDR3 in amino acids: CAIRGAGGTDTQYF. The CDR3 DNA follows: TGTGCCATCAGGGGAGCGGGAGGCACAGATACGCAGTATTTT.

The chain is built from TRBV7-2 and TRBJ1-2; TRBD1 is a possible D gene (5 bases). CDR1 is SGHTA and CDR2 is FQGNSA in the germline V gene. The CDR3 runs 14 residues. Trimming removed 3 bases from V and 4 bases from J, with 12 bases in between. Here the CDR3 DNA reads TGTGCCAGCAGCTTGACCAGGGAGCGCTATGGCTACACCTTC. Encoded protein: CASSLTRERYGYTF.

V gene TRBV27 combines with J gene TRBJ2-7, with D unclear. The germline V gene has CDR1 MNHEY and CDR2 SMNVEV (reference sequence). Trimming shortened V by 6 bases and J by 3 bases, and 12 bases separated the two germline ends. The CDR3 is made up of 13 amino acids. CDR3: CASSPTSFYEQYF. In nucleotides, the CDR3 is TGTGCCAGCAGCCCAACCTCTTTCTACGAGCAGTACTTC.

The gene calls are TRBV5-6 and TRBJ1-3, with D perhaps TRBD1 (6 bases). Trimming shortened V by 1 base and J by 1 base, and 12 bases separated the two germline ends. The CDR3 totals 16 residues. Germline values: CDR1 SGHDT, CDR2 YYEEEE. The CDR3 nucleotides are TGTGCCAGCAGCTTGAGGACAGCGACTTCTGGAAACACCATATATTTT. It is translated as CASSLRTATSGNTIYF.

This rearrangement joins TRBV6-6 to TRBJ2-2; D uncertain. The germline V gene encodes CDR1 MNHNY and CDR2 SVGAGI (reference sequence). This CDR3 spans 12 amino acids. Trimming removed 4 bases from V and 2 bases from J, with 2 bases in between. The CDR3 is CASSLNTGELFF. The CDR3 nucleotides read TGTGCCAGCAGTTTAAACACCGGGGAGCTGTTTTTT.

The CDR3 coding sequence is TGTGCCAGCAGCCCAGGGACTAGCGGGAGCGTGACCGGGGAGCTGTTTTTT. It encodes CASSPGTSGSVTGELFF. This rearrangement joins TRBV5-4 to TRBJ2-2, with 14 bases that match TRBD2. V was clipped by 4 bases and J by 5 bases; unmatched bases: 7. The CDR3 extends over 17 amino acids. From germline, CDR1 is SGHNT and CDR2 YYREEE (reference sequence).

V is TRBV5-1 and J is TRBJ2-3, with 7 bases aligning to TRBD2. The germline V gene has CDR1 SGHRS and CDR2 YFSETQ. V was pared by 2 bases and J by 2 bases, with 5 bases of the junction left unmatched. This CDR3 contains 15 residues. CDR3 sequence: CASSFLGTTTDTQYF. Written as DNA, the CDR3 is TGCGCCAGCAGCTTTCTCGGGACTACCACAGATACGCAGTATTTT. Variable domain in full (rest from reference TRBV5-1 and TRBJ2-3): KAGVTQTPRYLIKTRGQQVTLSCSPISGHRSVSWYQQTPGQGLQFLFEYFSETQRNKGNFPGRFSGRQFSNSRSEMNVSTLELGDSALYLCASSFLGTTTDTQYFGPGTRLTVL.